This TCR beta chain emerged from a study of lymphopenia after photon versus proton radiotherapy (dated by TCRdb to the late 2010s). Some background on the complete study: The immunological effects of photon versus proton radiation therapy were compared in patients with gastrointestinal tumors who developed high-grade lymphopenia. The study aimed to characterize how the two radiation modalities differ in their impact on the immune system. The roughly 20 patients in the cohort had gastrointestinal tumors, were treated with either photon or proton therapy, and subsequently developed lymphopenia. Broader findings and caveats from the paper: The survival association was assessed only in patients who died, and the authors presented better survival with proton therapy as a possibility rather than a demonstrated result. During treatment, patients who received proton therapy stayed relatively stable, whereas patients who received photon therapy lost naive T cells and TCR diversity and gained effector/memory populations. Across the cohort, a larger post-nadir drop in TCR diversity was inversely correlated with overall survival time among patients who died. After the lymphocyte count nadir, repertoires from photon-treated patients showed oligoclonal expansion, particularly of CD8+ Temra cells, and this expansion drove the decline in diversity.

From V the trimming removes 0 bases and from J it removes 3 bases, while the gene matches leave 4 bases of the junction unaccounted for. CDR1 SGHNT and CDR2 YENEEA were looked up in the germline V gene. Including cysteine and phenylalanine, the CDR3 has 16 amino acids. Of the read, only the CDR3 DNA is kept; its 48 bases are in frame from base 1. Turning to this clone: What antigen it recognizes has not been identified. Base qualities are not recorded, but no much larger clone differs from it by a single base.

The receptor library was made with the immunoSEQ multiplex PCR assay. Alongside multiparametric flow cytometry, deep sequencing of rearranged TCR beta loci was used to profile the T cell repertoires. TCRdb carries this immuneACCESS record with in-frame sequences only. Its versions omit some clonotypes, under half of them owing to an unresolved V gene in the studies checked, with the rest unexplained. The sample table shows some 20,000 clones, and about 85% are seen once. The ten largest clones capture more than 8% of the sample. This clonotype originated in a man between 65 and 85 years old with pancreatic cancer. The starting material was peripheral blood, obtained from a patient treated with proton-based radiotherapy. Here the chain combines TRBV11-3 and TRBJ1-5; 8 junctional bases match TRBD1. The base sequence is TGTGCCAGCAGCTTAGATAGGACAGGGTACAATCAGCCCCAGCATTTT. Its amino acids are CASSLDRTGYNQPQHF.